These 26 T cell receptor beta chains originate from one sample sequenced in a study of CD8+CD57+ T cells in acquired aplastic anemia (dated by TCRdb to 2016 to 2019). The run used an Illumina HiSeq 2000. TCR beta VDJ combination and CDR3 sequence profiling used genomic DNA as the template. The raw public data were reprocessed by TCRdb itself: fastp quality trimming at Q25, MiXCR clonotype calling, in-frame beta chains only. Rows merge per CDR3 protein into single entries with the most common DNA and genes. Recorded for this sample are about 270,000 distinct CDR3 sequences; 56% of them occurred a single time. The ten largest make up around 7.6% of the sample. The sequenced sample consisted of sorted CD4+, CD8+, or CD8+CD57+ T cells (not recorded which) from PBMCs. The origin of the receptors is a human donor with severe aplastic anemia or a healthy control (not recorded which).

CDR3 sequence reads: CATDPGQGYNEQFF. The CDR3 coding sequence is TGTGCCACCGATCCCGGACAGGGGTACAATGAGCAGTTCTTC. The gene calls are TRBV24-1 and TRBJ2-1; 9 bases match TRBD1. The junction had 6 bases not matched to a gene; V was cut back by 9 bases and J by 4 bases. The CDR3 has 14 residues. The germline gives CDR1 KGHDR, CDR2 SFDVKD.

The CDR3 region is CSVARQGAGELFF. The DNA of the CDR3 is TGCAGCGTTGCAAGACAGGGGGCTGGGGAGCTGTTTTTT. The gene calls are TRBV29-1 and TRBJ2-2; 10 bases agree with TRBD1. Unmatched junction bases numbered 4, after V lost 4 bases and J lost 8 bases. Germline V gives CDR1 SQVTM, CDR2 ANQGSEA. The CDR3 length is 13 residues.

This clonotype was counted once. This CDR3 reads CASSLAAGRGETQYF. CDR3 DNA: TGTGCCAGCAGCTTAGCCGCAGGGCGAGGGGAGACCCAGTACTTC. The chain is built from TRBV5-5 and TRBJ2-5; D possibly uses TRBD1 or TRBD2 (5 bases each). The CDR3 consists of 15 residues. The germline CDR1 and CDR2 sequences are SGHKS and YYEKEE (reference sequence). Trimming took 2 bases from V and 5 from J, leaving 16 bases between them.

At least ten counts were recorded for this clonotype. The V call is TRBV5-6, the J call TRBJ1-2, with 7 bases lining up with TRBD1. Trimming removed 0 bases from V and 2 bases from J; junction bases left unmatched: 4. From germline, CDR1 is SGHDT and CDR2 YYEEEE. The CDR3 length is 15 residues. The CDR3 DNA is TGTGCCAGCAGCTTGGCAAAGACAGGGAACTATGGCTACACCTTC. It specifies CASSLAKTGNYGYTF.

This clonotype was seen at least ten times. CDR3: CAISEMQEEKLFF. CDR3 DNA sequence: TGTGCCATCAGTGAGATGCAGGAAGAAAAACTGTTTTTT. This chain uses TRBV10-3 with TRBJ1-4, with D unresolved. The CDR3 length is 13 residues. The V gene's germline CDR1 is ENHRY and CDR2 SYGVKD. The V end was cut by 2 bases, the J end by 8 bases, with 9 bases between.

This clonotype was detected many times. V usage is TRBV7-2 and J usage is TRBJ1-1, with 8 bases matching TRBD1. The CDR3 extends over 14 amino acids. Germline assignment: CDR1 SGHTA and CDR2 FQGNSA. V lost 5 bases to trimming and J lost 5 bases; unmatched junction nucleotides: 7. CDR3 amino acids: CASSHTGGGTEAFF. CDR3 DNA sequence: TGTGCCAGCAGCCACACAGGGGGGGGTACTGAAGCTTTCTTT. Full variable domain (remainder filled in from reference TRBV7-2 and TRBJ1-1): GAGVSQSPSNKVTEKGKDVELRCDPISGHTALYWYRQSLGQGLEFLIYFQGNSAPDKSGLPSDRFSAERTGGSVSTLTIQRTQQEDSAVYLCASSHTGGGTEAFFGQGTRLTVV.

This clonotype was found a few times. The chain links TRBV9 to TRBJ1-4; tentative D call: TRBD1 (5 bases). There are 14 residues in the CDR3. V shed 0 bases and J shed 5 bases, with 8 bases lying between them. Germline assignment: CDR1 SGDLS and CDR2 YYNGEE. The CDR3 sequence is CASSVGQNNEKLFF. CDR3 DNA: TGTGCCAGCAGCGTAGGACAGAACAATGAAAAACTGTTTTTT.

The chain combines TRBV20-1 with TRBJ2-7; TRBD1 matches at 9 bases. V lost 5 bases to trimming and J lost 7 bases; unmatched junction nucleotides: 9. Germline-derived CDR1 and CDR2 are DFQATT and SNEGSKA (reference sequence). The CDR3 consists of 13 residues. CDR3 DNA: TGCAGTGCTCCGGGACAGGGACCGGGTGAGCAGTACTTC. Its translation: CSAPGQGPGEQYF.

The V call is TRBV2, the J call TRBJ2-7; D might be TRBD1 or TRBD2, each matching 5 bases. CDR1 SNHLY and CDR2 FYNNEI come from the germline V gene. This CDR3 is built from 14 residues. V gave up 1 base and J gave up 2 bases, with 9 bases separating them. The CDR3 reads CASSEGGSTYEQYF. CDR3 DNA: TGTGCCAGCAGTGAAGGGGGGTCAACCTACGAGCAGTACTTC.

V gene TRBV25-1 combines with J gene TRBJ2-7; D unresolved. This CDR3 comprises 13 residues. Per germline, CDR1 MGHDK and CDR2 SYGVNS. The V gene lost 8 bases and the J gene lost 1 base, with 12 bases spanning the gap. CDR3 nucleotides: TGTGCCAGCCGCCCGTGGGAATCCTACGAGCAGTACTTC. As protein: CASRPWESYEQYF.

This clonotype has a count of ten or more. The chain has TRBV5-4 and TRBJ2-3; a weak D match, TRBD2 (7 bases). The CDR3 runs to 15 residues. Germline loops: CDR1 SGHNT, CDR2 YYREEE (reference sequence). CDR3 bases: TGTGCAGCCAGGCCGGGGGGCCTTGTCACAGATACGCAGTATTTT. It specifies CAARPGGLVTDTQYF.

With regard to this clonotype: This is likely a read error, given that the CDR3 carries no conserved phenylalanine or tryptophan at its end. The chain couples TRBV20-1 to TRBJ1-1, with D hard to call. Germline loops: CDR1 DFQATT, CDR2 SNEGSKA (reference sequence). CDR3 size: 13 residues. The CDR3 here is CSARSDPETGAFS. DNA of the CDR3: TGCAGTGCGCGATCGGACCCCGAAACTGGAGCTTTCTCT.

The chain combines TRBV29-1 with TRBJ2-2; either TRBD1 or TRBD2 may fit D (5 bases each). CDR3 size: 14 residues. From germline, CDR1 is SQVTM and CDR2 ANQGSEA. V gave up 2 bases and J gave up 2 bases, with 9 bases separating them. CDR3 protein: CSVERGDNTGELFF. Here the CDR3 DNA reads TGCAGCGTTGAAAGGGGAGATAACACCGGGGAGCTGTTTTTT.

This clonotype was observed a handful of times. This sequence may be a read error, since a much larger clone differs from it by one base. The rearrangement links TRBV5-8 to TRBJ2-5; TRBD2 aligns across 13 bases. Germline CDR1 and CDR2: SGHTS and YDEGEE. CDR3 size: 16 residues. CDR3 residues: CASSTTSGGDQEAQYF. CDR3 DNA sequence: TGTGCCAGCAGCACCACTAGCGGGGGGGACCAAGAGGCCCAGTACTTC.

This chain's CDR3 is CASSVQGKDQETQYF. The CDR3 bases are TGTGCCAGCAGCGTACAGGGGAAGGATCAAGAGACCCAGTACTTC. The rearrangement links TRBV9 to TRBJ2-5, with a weak D call TRBD1 (6 bases). The ends were cut back, 1 base at V and 2 bases at J, with 12 bases in the middle. From germline, CDR1 is SGDLS and CDR2 YYNGEE. The CDR3 runs to 15 residues.

This clonotype was detected ten times or more. The J gene is TRBJ1-4, the V gene TRBV5-1, with TRBD1 matching over 7 bases. Germline CDR1 and CDR2: SGHRS and YFSETQ. The CDR3 sequence is 16 residues long. The ends lost 3 bases at V and 5 bases at J; junction bases unmatched: 10. The CDR3 reads CASSSGTAWGNEKLFF. The CDR3 bases are TGCGCCAGCAGCTCCGGGACAGCCTGGGGAAATGAAAAACTGTTTTTT.

The rearrangement joins TRBV3-1 to TRBJ2-2, with D perhaps assigned TRBD1 or TRBD2 (5 bases each). The CDR3 contains 13 residues. Germline values: CDR1 LGHDT, CDR2 YNNKEL (reference sequence). Trimming removed 6 bases at V and 1 base at J, with 6 bases between. The CDR3 region is CASRGVNTGELFF. CDR3 bases: TGTGCCAGCAGGGGGGTGAACACCGGGGAGCTGTTTTTT.

This clonotype has just one count. The chain has TRBV29-1 and TRBJ1-6, with 9 positions matching TRBD1. J was trimmed by 6 bases and V by 4 bases; bases with no gene match: 1. CDR3 length: 13 residues. CDR1 is SQVTM and CDR2 is ANQGSEA in the germline V gene. The CDR3 nucleotides read TGCAGCGTTGCGACAGGGGGTAATTCACCCCTCCACTTT. This translates into CSVATGGNSPLHF.

This rearrangement joins TRBV7-6 to TRBJ2-1; TRBD2 matches 7 bases. J gave up 5 bases and V 2 bases, and 12 bases lay outside the gene matches. Germline V gene data show CDR1 as SGHVS and CDR2 as FNYEAQ. This CDR3 has 17 residues. This chain's CDR3 is CASSLRDYTSADNEQFF. The CDR3 DNA follows: TGTGCCAGCAGCTTAAGGGACTACACTAGCGCAGACAATGAGCAGTTCTTC.

The CDR3 loop reads CASSESGGDGYTF. CDR3 nucleotides: TGTGCCAGCAGTGAATCAGGGGGAGATGGCTACACCTTC. V is TRBV25-1 and J is TRBJ1-2, with 7 bases aligning to TRBD1. This CDR3 region has 13 residues. With V trimmed by 1 base and J by 6 bases, 2 bases remained unmatched. Germline CDR1 MGHDK, CDR2 SYGVNS.

The rearrangement uses TRBV20-1 and TRBJ2-7; 14 bases fit TRBD2. Matching the DNA end better, TRBJ2-5 makes the J call doubtful. CDR1 is DFQATT, CDR2 SNEGSKA, per germline (reference sequence). This CDR3 is 15 amino acids long. CDR3 in DNA: TGCAGTGCTGAGACTAGCGGGAGGGCCAGTGAGACCCAGTACTTC. Translating it yields CSAETSGRASETQYF.

This clonotype was picked up many times. The CDR3 here is CASSYSGTGGGTEAFF. The CDR3 DNA sequence: TGTGCCAGCAGTTACTCCGGGACAGGGGGCGGCACTGAAGCTTTCTTT. This chain links TRBV6-5 with TRBJ1-1; the match to TRBD1 covers 12 bases. The CDR3 covers 16 residues. V shed 0 bases and J 4 bases; nucleotides not matched to a gene: 3. The germline V gene has CDR1 MNHEY and CDR2 SVGAGI.

At least ten counts were recorded for this clonotype. V and J are TRBV6-5 and TRBJ1-1; D is unresolved. Germline lookup yields CDR1 MNHEY and CDR2 SVGAGI. The CDR3 is 14 residues long. V lost 6 bases to trimming and J lost 1 base, with 12 bases between them. CDR3 nucleotide sequence: TGTGCCAGCAGCCCGCCGGGCCAGAACACTGAAGCTTTCTTT. Protein sequence: CASSPPGQNTEAFF.

This clonotype appeared many times. V and J are TRBV2 and TRBJ1-6; TRBD1 is a possible D gene (5 bases). The V and J ends lost 4 bases and 10 bases respectively, with 8 bases between them. CDR1 is SNHLY, CDR2 FYNNEI, per germline. CDR3 size: 12 residues. CDR3 protein: CASSVGGSPLHF. The CDR3, as DNA: TGTGCCAGCAGTGTGGGGGGATCACCCCTCCACTTT.

J is TRBJ1-1 and V is TRBV10-3; possibly TRBD1 for D (6 bases). CDR3 length: 14 residues. Germline CDR1 reads ENHRY; CDR2 reads SYGVKD. The ends were cut back, 2 bases at V and 3 bases at J, with 10 bases in the middle. The CDR3 nucleotides read TGTGCCATCAGTGAGACAGGGAGAGACACTGAAGCTTTCTTT. Translating it yields CAISETGRDTEAFF.

The chain carries TRBV7-2 and TRBJ2-2, with 8 bases aligning to TRBD1. CDR1 is SGHTA and CDR2 is FQGNSA in the germline V gene. The CDR3 loop spans 16 amino acids. J was trimmed by 2 bases and V by 5 bases; bases with no gene match: 7. CDR3 DNA: TGTGCCAGCAGCCCCCGACAGGGGTCAAACACCGGGGAGCTGTTTTTT. Amino acid sequence: CASSPRQGSNTGELFF.